This TCR beta chain was observed in a study of shared clonotypes between healthy human individuals. Study-level information: Donors consisted of a couple of women and a few men between 18 and 49.

In the case of this clone: Its antigen is currently unknown.

The CDR3 contains 14 residues. Between the trimmed V and J ends, which lost 1 base and 9 bases, there was a span of 13 bases. In germline, CDR1 is SGHTA, CDR2 FQGNSA. Researchers partitioned CD4+ cells into CD45RA+ naive and CD45RA-negative memory subsets. Notes on the study in general: Represented diversity, genetic and exposure-history alike, was limited by few donors.

TCRdb's copy holds only in-frame clones and misses some; the assay was immunoSEQ multiplex PCR. The sample has around 1.4 million clones; roughly 98.5% are singletons. The sequenced sample was naive CD4+ T cells sorted from blood. Noted subset: CD45RA+ positively selected. This chain joins TRBV7-2 and TRBJ1-5; D is possibly TRBD1 (6 bases). The TCR comes from a man aged 25-45 years in good health. The CDR3: CASSLGTGKSPQHF. The DNA for the CDR3 is TGTGCCAGCAGCTTAGGTACAGGGAAATCGCCCCAGCATTTT.